The 24 T cell receptor beta chains given below trace back to one sample, sequenced in a study of CD4+ T cells in melanoma. Sequencing was performed with immunoSEQ multiplex PCR; in TCRdb, only in-frame clones are kept and a portion is missing. The sample includes about 140,000 clones, roughly 91% of them seen just once. The origin of the receptors is a human donor with melanoma.

This clone was found once. One end of the junction is discordant with germline, which a read error may explain. J is TRBJ1-2 and V is TRBV9; 11 nucleotides agree with TRBD1. CDR1 is SGDLS, CDR2 YYNGEE, per germline. This CDR3 region has 16 residues. DNA for the CDR3: TGTGCCAGCAGCGTAGTTTCCCAACTGGACAGGGGGCTCTCTCCCTTC. Its protein product is CASSVVSQLDRGLSPF.

The V call is TRBV7-3, the J call TRBJ2-3; 10 bases are a match to TRBD2. V gave up 5 bases and J gave up 3 bases; unmatched junction bases: 2. The CDR3 is made up of 14 amino acids. Germline lookup yields CDR1 SGHTA and CDR2 FQGTGA. The CDR3 loop reads CASSLAGATDTQYF. CDR3 DNA: TGTGCCAGCAGCCTAGCGGGGGCTACAGATACGCAGTATTTT.

V usage is TRBV19 and J usage is TRBJ2-1; D ambiguous. Germline V gene lookup returns CDR1 LNHDA and CDR2 SQIVND (reference sequence). V was clipped by 5 bases and J by 2 bases, with 13 bases between them. The CDR3 consists of 15 residues. The CDR3 nucleotides read TGTGCCAGTAGTCCAACGACCATGGCCTACAATGAGCAGTTCTTC. It specifies CASSPTTMAYNEQFF. Variable domain in full (rest from reference TRBV19 and TRBJ2-1): DGGITQSPKYLFRKEGQNVTLSCEQNLNHDAMYWYRQDPGQGLRLIYYSQIVNDFQKGDIAEGYSVSREKKESFPLTVTSAQKNPTAFYLCASSPTTMAYNEQFFGPGTRLTVL.

The V call is TRBV9, the J call TRBJ2-1; 16 bases fit TRBD2. Losses at the gene ends were 2 bases for V and 4 bases for J; bases not matched to a gene: 6. CDR1 SGDLS and CDR2 YYNGEE come from the germline V gene. This CDR3 contains 18 residues. CDR3 bases: TGTGCCAGCAGCGTCGGGACTAGCGGGGGGGCGATGTACAATGAGCAGTTCTTC. Translated, it gives CASSVGTSGGAMYNEQFF.

This chain links TRBV30 with TRBJ2-5; D gene uncertain. From germline, CDR1 is GTSNPN and CDR2 SVGIG (reference sequence). This CDR3 region has 12 residues. V was cut by 4 bases and J by 7 bases, with 13 bases left in between. The CDR3 DNA reads TGTGCCTGGACGCTTGGTGTTGGGACCCAGTACTTC. Amino acids: CAWTLGVGTQYF.

The rearrangement links TRBV2 to TRBJ1-5; D not certain. CDR1 is SNHLY and CDR2 is FYNNEI in the germline V gene. CDR3 length: 14 residues. Trimming stripped 1 base from V and 6 bases from J, with 10 bases between. In DNA form, the CDR3 reads TGTGCCAGCAGTGAAGTTAAGGCTATTCAGCCCCAGCATTTT. Encoded protein: CASSEVKAIQPQHF.

This chain uses TRBV10-3 with TRBJ2-1; TRBD2 might be the D (5 bases). The CDR3 contains 17 residues. The V end lost 3 bases, the J end lost 2 bases, and 17 bases lay between the germline ends. Germline V gene lookup returns CDR1 ENHRY and CDR2 SYGVKD. CDR3 sequence (DNA): TGTGCCATCAGTGATACCTCGGGAAAATTGGCCTACAATGAGCAGTTCTTC. Translated, it gives CAISDTSGKLAYNEQFF.

This chain links TRBV2 with TRBJ1-1; D is ambiguous. CDR1 SNHLY and CDR2 FYNNEI come from the germline V gene. Trimming removed 5 bases from V and 10 bases from J, with 11 bases in between. The CDR3 runs to 11 residues. This CDR3 reads CASSLTGRAFF. The CDR3 nucleotides read TGTGCCAGCAGTCTCACTGGAAGAGCTTTCTTT.

This chain uses TRBV13 with TRBJ2-3, with D possibly TRBD2 on 6 matching bases. Per the germline V gene, CDR1 is PRHDT and CDR2 is FYEKMQ (reference sequence). Between the trimmed V and J ends, which lost 4 bases and 8 bases, there was a span of 13 bases. The length of the CDR3 is 13 residues. The CDR3 sequence is CASSSSPGGTQYF. CDR3 sequence (DNA): TGTGCCAGCAGCTCCTCCCCCGGGGGTACGCAGTATTTT.

This chain joins TRBV15 and TRBJ1-5, with a weak D call TRBD1 (5 bases). Trimming left V 0 bases short and J 1 base short, with 13 bases between. Germline V gene lookup returns CDR1 LNHNV and CDR2 YYDKDF (reference sequence). This CDR3 comprises 17 residues. The CDR3: CATSRESAGRSNQPQHF. The CDR3 coding sequence is TGTGCCACCAGCAGAGAATCGGCAGGGCGGAGCAATCAGCCCCAGCATTTT.

The chain uses TRBV4-2 and TRBJ2-1; TRBD2 matches 7 bases. Germline V gene data show CDR1 as LGHNA and CDR2 as YNFKEQ. J lost 0 bases, V lost 7 bases, and 9 bases had no gene match. The CDR3 is made up of 16 amino acids. The CDR3, as DNA: TGTGCCAGCACCTCTTCCGGGGGGAGCTCCTACAATGAGCAGTTCTTC. Translation gives CASTSSGGSSYNEQFF.

The genes are TRBV4-1 and TRBJ2-5, with 7 bases lining up with TRBD2. Germline CDR1 MGHRA, CDR2 YSYEKL. After removal of 0 bases from V and 2 bases from J, the junction contained 6 bases not matched to a gene. The CDR3 is made up of 16 amino acids. As DNA, the CDR3 is TGCGCCAGCAGCCAAGAGGCTCCAGCGGGGCAAGAGACCCAGTACTTC. This translates into CASSQEAPAGQETQYF.

The chain has TRBV19 and TRBJ2-5; 7 nucleotides agree with TRBD2. Germline CDR1 is LNHDA and CDR2 is SQIVND (reference sequence). J lost 2 bases, V lost 4 bases, and 13 bases had no gene match. The CDR3 consists of 17 residues. CDR3 nucleotide sequence: TGTGCCAGTAGTAGATGGGGGGGAGGGAGGGATCAAGAGACCCAGTACTTC. It codes for CASSRWGGGRDQETQYF.

J is TRBJ1-3 and V is TRBV7-8; maybe TRBD1 (6 bases). Trimming stripped 2 bases from V and 0 bases from J, with 14 bases between. The CDR3 is made up of 17 amino acids. Per the germline V gene, CDR1 is SGHVS and CDR2 is FQNEAQ. CDR3 nucleotide sequence: TGTGCCAGCAGCTTAAAGCGGGACACTAACTCTGGAAACACCATATATTTT. The encoded protein is CASSLKRDTNSGNTIYF.

The rearrangement uses TRBV6-1 and TRBJ2-7, with D possibly being TRBD1 (7 bases). Per germline, CDR1 MNHNS and CDR2 SASEGT. The CDR3 contains 17 residues. V was trimmed by 4 bases and J by 3 bases, leaving 22 bases between them. The CDR3: CASSAERADRVLYEQYF. CDR3 bases: TGTGCCAGCAGTGCTGAGCGGGCCGACAGGGTCCTCTACGAGCAGTACTTC.

CDR3 residues: CASSLVYRGEQFF. The CDR3 bases are TGTGCCAGCAGCTTGGTATATCGTGGTGAGCAGTTCTTC. The rearrangement uses TRBV7-3 and TRBJ2-1; D not resolved. The CDR3 loop spans 13 amino acids. Per germline, CDR1 SGHTA and CDR2 FQGTGA. Trimming shortened V by 3 bases and J by 9 bases, and 12 bases separated the two germline ends.

The DNA of the CDR3 is TGTGCCACCAGCAGAGCTCCCCCGGGAGCTGAGCAGTTCTTC. Translated, it gives CATSRAPPGAEQFF. The gene calls are TRBV15 and TRBJ2-1; tentative D call: TRBD2 (6 bases). The germline CDR1 and CDR2 sequences are LNHNV and YYDKDF (reference sequence). The CDR3 is made up of 14 amino acids. V lost 1 base, J lost 9 bases, and 13 bases lay in between.

The chain links TRBV7-6 to TRBJ1-6; D remains ambiguous. The CDR3 has 14 residues. Germline values: CDR1 SGHVS, CDR2 FNYEAQ. Trimming took off 0 bases at V and 7 bases at J, with 7 bases between the two ends. The CDR3 loop is CASSLAYRNSPLHF. As DNA, the CDR3 is TGTGCCAGCAGCTTAGCGTATAGGAATTCACCCCTCCACTTT.

The rearrangement uses TRBV19 and TRBJ1-5, with TRBD1 matching over 7 bases. The ends lost 5 bases at V and 4 bases at J; junction bases unmatched: 8. This CDR3 has 15 amino acids. CDR1 and CDR2 from the germline V gene are LNHDA and SQIVND (reference sequence). The CDR3 is CASSSLGQKNQPQHF. CDR3 bases: TGTGCCAGTAGTTCGTTGGGACAGAAGAATCAGCCCCAGCATTTT.

The rearrangement links TRBV7-9 to TRBJ2-1; D is perhaps TRBD1 or TRBD2 (5 bases each). Germline loops: CDR1 SEHNR, CDR2 FQNEAQ (reference sequence). The V end was cut by 3 bases, the J end by 10 bases, with 10 bases between. The CDR3 has 12 amino acids. CDR3 amino acids: CASSFGDGEQFF. DNA of the CDR3: TGTGCCAGCAGCTTTGGGGACGGGGAGCAGTTCTTC. The variable domain in full, completed from reference TRBV7-9 and TRBJ2-1, reads DTGVSQNPRHKITKRGQNVTFRCDPISEHNRLYWYRQTLGQGPEFLTYFQNEAQLEKSRLLSDRFSAERPKGSFSTLEIQRTEQGDSAMYLCASSFGDGEQFFGPGTRLTVL.

CDR3 in DNA: TGTGCCAGCAGGGTACAGGACTTCTTAGACTATGGCTACACCTTC. Translation gives CASRVQDFLDYGYTF. The V gene is TRBV6-1, the J gene TRBJ1-2; tentatively, D is TRBD1 (5 bases). The V end was cut by 6 bases, the J end by 3 bases, with 17 bases between. The germline V gene has CDR1 MNHNS and CDR2 SASEGT. This CDR3 spans 15 amino acids.

The V gene is TRBV19, the J gene TRBJ1-1; perhaps TRBD1 as D (6 bases). The CDR3 runs to 15 residues. Germline assignment: CDR1 LNHDA and CDR2 SQIVND (reference sequence). The V gene lost 7 bases and the J gene lost 2 bases, with 17 bases spanning the gap. CDR3 sequence: CASTGGGTGNTEAFF. The CDR3 bases are TGTGCCAGTACTGGGGGCGGAACCGGTAACACTGAAGCTTTCTTT.

The chain links TRBV9 to TRBJ1-2; TRBD1 is a possible D gene (6 bases). Between the trimmed V and J ends, which lost 4 bases and 6 bases, there was a span of 22 bases. The CDR3 is made up of 16 amino acids. CDR1 and CDR2 from the germline V gene are SGDLS and YYNGEE. CDR3 nucleotide sequence: TGTGCCAGCAGCTTTTCCCCCCAGGGGCTGTTAGATGGCTACACCTTC. This translates into CASSFSPQGLLDGYTF.

The J gene is TRBJ1-2, the V gene TRBV7-9; D uncertain. V was trimmed by 5 bases and J by 8 bases, leaving 15 bases between them. Germline CDR1 and CDR2: SEHNR and FQNEAQ (reference sequence). The CDR3 extends over 13 amino acids. The DNA for the CDR3 is TGTGCCAGCAGCCAAGGAGCGACGGGGGGCTACACCTTC. Amino acid sequence: CASSQGATGGYTF.